This T cell receptor beta chain was captured in a study of a mutant IDH1 vaccine in newly diagnosed glioma. About the research overall: Vaccines began 4-6 weeks after radiotherapy alone, or with temozolomide cycles. The treated population exhibited a male proportion of around 62%, a female proportion of 37.5%, and a mean age of approximately 42 years. Study conclusions and caveats: Changes in the top peripheral T cell clonotypes seemingly had no bearing on pseudoprogression.

Details on this clone: Its target is unknown.

TCRdb's copy holds only in-frame clones and misses some; the assay was immunoSEQ multiplex PCR. The table lists over 60,000 clones, 81% of them singletons, with 5.4% in the top ten. Time point described: week 35, safety follow-up. Vaccinated patients received 300 ug of mutant IDH1 20-mer peptide per dose, with topical imiquimod. V was trimmed by 7 bases and J by 2 bases, leaving 10 bases between them. In germline, CDR1 is MNHNS, CDR2 SASEGT. This CDR3 region has 13 residues. The origin of this receptor is a man in his forties with glioma. This specimen was PBMCs, taken from a glioma patient whose treatment included an IDH1 peptide vaccine. The V call is TRBV6-1, the J call TRBJ2-3; D unresolved. CDR3 region: CASKEWYTDTQYF. The DNA of the CDR3 is TGTGCCAGCAAGGAATGGTACACAGATACGCAGTATTTT.